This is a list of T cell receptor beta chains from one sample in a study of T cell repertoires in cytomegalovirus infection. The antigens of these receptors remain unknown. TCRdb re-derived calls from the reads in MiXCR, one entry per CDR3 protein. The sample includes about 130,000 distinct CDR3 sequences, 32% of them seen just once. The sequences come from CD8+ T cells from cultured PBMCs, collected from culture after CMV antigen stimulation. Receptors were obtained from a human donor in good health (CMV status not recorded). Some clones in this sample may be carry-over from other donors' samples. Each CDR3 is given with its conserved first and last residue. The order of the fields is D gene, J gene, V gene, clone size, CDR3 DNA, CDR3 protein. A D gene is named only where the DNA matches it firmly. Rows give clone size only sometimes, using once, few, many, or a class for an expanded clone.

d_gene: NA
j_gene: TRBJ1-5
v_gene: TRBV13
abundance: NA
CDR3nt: TGTGCCAGCAGGTGGGCGGGGGGGAATCAGCCCCAGCATTTT
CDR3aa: CASRWAGGNQPQHF

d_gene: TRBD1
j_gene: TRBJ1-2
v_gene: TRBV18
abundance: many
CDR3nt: TGTGCCAGCTCACCCCGGGACAGGGGTACTTACTATGGCTACACCTTC
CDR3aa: CASSPRDRGTYYGYTF

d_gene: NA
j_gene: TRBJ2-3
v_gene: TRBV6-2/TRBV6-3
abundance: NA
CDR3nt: TGTGCCAGCAGTTACGGCGTCGAGAGTAGCGGTGATACGCAGTATTTT
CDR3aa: CASSYGVESSGDTQYF

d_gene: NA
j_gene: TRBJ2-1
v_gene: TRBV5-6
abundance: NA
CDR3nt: TGTGCCAGCAGCCTTGTTAGGGAGCAGTTCTTC
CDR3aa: CASSLVREQFF

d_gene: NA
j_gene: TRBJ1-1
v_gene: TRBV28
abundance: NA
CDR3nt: TGTGCCAGCAGTTTTGGGGCCCTGAACACTGAAGCTTTCTTT
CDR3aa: CASSFGALNTEAFF

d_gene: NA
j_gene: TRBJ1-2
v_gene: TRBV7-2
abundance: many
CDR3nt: TGTGCCAGCAGCTCAGGGATTTATGGCTACACCTTC
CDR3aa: CASSSGIYGYTF

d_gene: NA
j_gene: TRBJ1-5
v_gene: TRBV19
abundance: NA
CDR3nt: TGTGCCAGTAGCAACCTGTTGGCAGGGAGCAATCAGCCCCAGCATTTT
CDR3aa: CASSNLLAGSNQPQHF

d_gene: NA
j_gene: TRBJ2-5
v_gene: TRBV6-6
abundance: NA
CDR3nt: TGTGCCAGCAGTTACGAGGGCGAGACCCAGTACTTC
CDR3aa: CASSYEGETQYF

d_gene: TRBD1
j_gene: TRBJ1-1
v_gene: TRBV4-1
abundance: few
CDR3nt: TGCGCCAGCAGCCAACCGGGGACAGTAGAAGCTTTCTTT
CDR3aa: CASSQPGTVEAFF

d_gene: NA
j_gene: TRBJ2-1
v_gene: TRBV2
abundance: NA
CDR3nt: TGTGCCAGCAGTGAAAGTACAGGGCTTGCCTACAATGAGCAGTTCTTC
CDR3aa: CASSESTGLAYNEQFF

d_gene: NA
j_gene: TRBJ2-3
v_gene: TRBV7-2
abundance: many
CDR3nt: TGTGCCAGCAGCTTATGGGGCGGAGATACGCAGTATTTT
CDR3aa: CASSLWGGDTQYF

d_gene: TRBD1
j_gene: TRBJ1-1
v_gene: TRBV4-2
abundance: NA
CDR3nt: TGTGCCAGCAGCCAAGTAATTTCCGGTGAGGGACAGGTTGAAGCTTTCTTT
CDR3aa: CASSQVISGEGQVEAFF

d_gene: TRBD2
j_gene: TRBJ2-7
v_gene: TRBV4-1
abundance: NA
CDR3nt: TGCGCCAGCAGCCAAGATAGGCTAGCGGGAGGCTACGAGCAGTACTTC
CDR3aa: CASSQDRLAGGYEQYF

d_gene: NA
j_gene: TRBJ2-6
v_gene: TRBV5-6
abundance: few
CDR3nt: TGTGCCAGCAGCTTGGCGACCGCTGGATCCAACGTCCTGACTTTC
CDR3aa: CASSLATAGSNVLTF

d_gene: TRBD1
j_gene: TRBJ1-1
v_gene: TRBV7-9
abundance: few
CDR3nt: TGTGCCAGCAGCGACCGACAGGGCTTGAACACTGAAGCTTTCTTT
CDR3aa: CASSDRQGLNTEAFF

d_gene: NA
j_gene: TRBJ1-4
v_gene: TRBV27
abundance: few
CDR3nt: TGTGCCAGCAGTTTATCGGGCATACCCCCAACTAATGAAAAACTGTTTTTT
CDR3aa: CASSLSGIPPTNEKLFF

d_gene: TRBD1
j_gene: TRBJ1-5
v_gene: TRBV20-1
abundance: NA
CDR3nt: TGCAGTGCCCGGACAGGGGAATATCAGCCCCAGCATTTT
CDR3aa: CSARTGEYQPQHF

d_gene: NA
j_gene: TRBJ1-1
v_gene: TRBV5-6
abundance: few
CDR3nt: TGTGCCAGCAGCTTATATCCTTACACTGAAGCTTTCTTT
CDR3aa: CASSLYPYTEAFF

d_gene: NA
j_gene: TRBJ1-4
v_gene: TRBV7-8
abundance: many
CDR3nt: TGTGCCAGCAGCTTACGAAGGGGCGGATCTGAAAAACTGTTTTTT
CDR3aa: CASSLRRGGSEKLFF

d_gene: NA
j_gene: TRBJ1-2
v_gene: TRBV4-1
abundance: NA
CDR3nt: TGCGCCAGCAGCCAAGAAAAGGGCTATGGCTACACCTTC
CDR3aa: CASSQEKGYGYTF

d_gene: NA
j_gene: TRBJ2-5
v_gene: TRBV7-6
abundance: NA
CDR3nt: TGTGCCAGCAGCTTAGTCCAGGGTCCGGAGACCCAGTACTTC
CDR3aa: CASSLVQGPETQYF

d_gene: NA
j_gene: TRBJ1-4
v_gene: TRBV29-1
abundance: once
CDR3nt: TGCAGCGTTGTCGGAGGAACTAATGAAAAACTGTTTTTT
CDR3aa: CSVVGGTNEKLFF

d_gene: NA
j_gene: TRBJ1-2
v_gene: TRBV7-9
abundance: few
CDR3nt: TGTGCCAGCAGCCCAGGCTTTGGCTACACCTTC
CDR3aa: CASSPGFGYTF

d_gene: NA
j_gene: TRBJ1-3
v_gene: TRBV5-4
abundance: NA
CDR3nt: TGTGCCAGCAGCTTGCGCGGGGTCGACTCTGGAAACACCATATATTTT
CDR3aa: CASSLRGVDSGNTIYF

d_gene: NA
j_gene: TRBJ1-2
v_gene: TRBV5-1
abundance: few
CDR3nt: TGCGCCAGCAGCTCGGGGAGGTATGGCTACACCTTC
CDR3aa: CASSSGRYGYTF

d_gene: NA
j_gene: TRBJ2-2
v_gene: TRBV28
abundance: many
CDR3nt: TGTGCCAGCAGTTTCTCCATCGGGGAGCTGTTTTTT
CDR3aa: CASSFSIGELFF

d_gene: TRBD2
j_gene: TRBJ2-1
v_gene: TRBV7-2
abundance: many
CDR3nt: TGTGCCAGCAGCTTGAGCGGGGTCTACAATGAGCAGTTCTTC
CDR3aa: CASSLSGVYNEQFF

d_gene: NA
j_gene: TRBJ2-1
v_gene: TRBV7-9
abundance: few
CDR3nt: TGTGCCAGCAGCTTTTTTGGGGAGACGAGTAGTGAGCAGTTCTTC
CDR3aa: CASSFFGETSSEQFF

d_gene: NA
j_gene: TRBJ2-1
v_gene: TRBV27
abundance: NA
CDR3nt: TGTGCCAGCATACCCGTAGACTCTGTGAATGAGCAGTTCTTC
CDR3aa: CASIPVDSVNEQFF

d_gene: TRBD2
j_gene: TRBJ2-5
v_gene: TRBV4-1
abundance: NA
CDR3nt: TGCGCCAGCAGCCAAGTGTCTAGCGGGGGATCAGAACAAGAGACCCAGTACTTC
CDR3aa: CASSQVSSGGSEQETQYF

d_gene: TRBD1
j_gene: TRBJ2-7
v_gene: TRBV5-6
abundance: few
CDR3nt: TGTGCCAGCAGCTTGGCGGGGGTTGGGCAGGGGGCCTTCAGCTCCTACGAGCAGTACTTC
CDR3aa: CASSLAGVGQGAFSSYEQYF

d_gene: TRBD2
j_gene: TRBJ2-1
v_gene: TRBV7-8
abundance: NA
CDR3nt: TGTGCCAGCAGCTTAGAGGTGGGCGGGGGAACCTACAATGAGCAGTTCTTC
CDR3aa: CASSLEVGGGTYNEQFF

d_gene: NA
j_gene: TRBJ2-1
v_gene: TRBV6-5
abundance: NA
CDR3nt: TGTGCCAGCAGTTTTCGTGCGGGGGCGATCTCCTACAATGAGCAGTTCTTC
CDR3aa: CASSFRAGAISYNEQFF

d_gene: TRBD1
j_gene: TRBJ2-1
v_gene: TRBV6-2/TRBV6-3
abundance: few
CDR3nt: TGTGCCAGCAGTTACCGAGGACAGGGGGCAAAGAATGAGCAGTTCTTC
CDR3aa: CASSYRGQGAKNEQFF

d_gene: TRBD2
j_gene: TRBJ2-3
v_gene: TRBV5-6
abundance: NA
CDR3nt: TGTGCCAGCAGCTTCTGGGGGGGAGATACGCAGTATTTT
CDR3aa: CASSFWGGDTQYF

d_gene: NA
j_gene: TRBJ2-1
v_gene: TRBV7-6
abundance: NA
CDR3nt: TGTGCCAGCAGCTTAGCGGGAACTGAGCAGTTCTTC
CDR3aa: CASSLAGTEQFF

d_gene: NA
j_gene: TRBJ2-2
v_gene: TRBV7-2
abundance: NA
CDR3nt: TGTGCCAGCAGCTTATACGGCAACACCGGGGAGCTGTTTTTT
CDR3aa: CASSLYGNTGELFF

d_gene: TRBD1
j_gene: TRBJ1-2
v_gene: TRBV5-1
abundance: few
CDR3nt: TGCGCCAGCAGCACGGGGGACAGTTCGGCCGCCTATGGCTACACCTTC
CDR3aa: CASSTGDSSAAYGYTF

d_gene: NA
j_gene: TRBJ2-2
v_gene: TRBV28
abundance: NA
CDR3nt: TGTGCCAGCAGTTTACCCGGGACGGTCGTGAACACCGGGGAGCTGTTTTTT
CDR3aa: CASSLPGTVVNTGELFF

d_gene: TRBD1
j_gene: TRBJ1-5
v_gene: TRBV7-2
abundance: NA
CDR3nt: TGTGCCAGCAGCCTAGGGACAGGGGTTCTTCAGCCCCAGCATTTT
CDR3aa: CASSLGTGVLQPQHF

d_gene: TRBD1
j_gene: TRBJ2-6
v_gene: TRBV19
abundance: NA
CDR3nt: TGTGCCACCAAGGAAGGACAGGGGTATGCTGGGGCCAACGTCCTGACTTTC
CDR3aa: CATKEGQGYAGANVLTF

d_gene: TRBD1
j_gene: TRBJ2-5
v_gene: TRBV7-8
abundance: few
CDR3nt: TGTGCCAGCAGCTTTCCGGGACAGGGAGAGACCCAGTACTTC
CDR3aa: CASSFPGQGETQYF

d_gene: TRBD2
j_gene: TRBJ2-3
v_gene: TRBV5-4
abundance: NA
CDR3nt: TGTGCCAGCAGCGTCGGGACTAGCGCGGGGGCAGATACGCAGTATTTT
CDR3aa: CASSVGTSAGADTQYF

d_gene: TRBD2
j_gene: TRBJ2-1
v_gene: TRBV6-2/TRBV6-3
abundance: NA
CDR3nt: TGTGCCAGCAGTTACGTGGCGGGGGGGCGTCACTCCTACAATGAGCAGTTCTTC
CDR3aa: CASSYVAGGRHSYNEQFF

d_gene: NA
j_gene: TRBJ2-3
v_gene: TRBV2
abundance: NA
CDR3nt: TGTGCCAGCAGTGTTGACAGCGGCTTTATCTCGGGAGATACGCAGTATTTT
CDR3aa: CASSVDSGFISGDTQYF

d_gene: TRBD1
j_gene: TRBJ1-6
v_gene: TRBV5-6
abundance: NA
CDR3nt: TGTGCCAGCAGCTTGTCGGGACAGGGGGGTTCACCCCTCCACTTT
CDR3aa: CASSLSGQGGSPLHF

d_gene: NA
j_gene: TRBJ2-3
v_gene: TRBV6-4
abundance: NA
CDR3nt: TGTGCCAGCAGTCCCCGGCCAAGCACAGATACGCAGTATTTT
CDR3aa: CASSPRPSTDTQYF

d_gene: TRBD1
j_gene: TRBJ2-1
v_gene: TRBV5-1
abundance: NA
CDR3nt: TGCGCCAGCAGCTTTCAGGGGGAGTTTAATGAGCAGTTCTTC
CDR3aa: CASSFQGEFNEQFF

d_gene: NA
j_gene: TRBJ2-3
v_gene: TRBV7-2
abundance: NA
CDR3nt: TGTGCCAGCAGCTTAACCGGACTGAGCACAGATACGCAGTATTTT
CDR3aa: CASSLTGLSTDTQYF